These 15 T cell receptor beta chains share one sample of origin, sequenced in a study of T cells after yellow fever vaccination (dated by TCRdb to 2018 to 2020). The sample's treatment or condition label, decoded: live attenuated yellow fever vaccine strain. The receptor library was made with 5' RACE. The run used an Illumina HiSeq 2500. TCRdb trimmed public reads at Q25 via fastp, called clones via MiXCR and kept in-frame beta chains. Rows with a matching CDR3 protein are joined into one entry that keeps the most common DNA and genes. Counted in this sample were about 300,000 distinct CDR3 sequences; around 7.3% of them appeared once. Roughly a sixth of the sample is taken by the ten largest. The material sequenced was PBMCs, taken about 49 days after the first yellow fever vaccination. These receptors were taken from a man aged 18-30 years who received the YFV17D yellow fever vaccine.

This clonotype was counted only a few times. J is TRBJ1-2 and V is TRBV10-3, with a tentative D call TRBD1 (5 bases). Per the germline V gene, CDR1 is ENHRY and CDR2 is SYGVKD. The CDR3 has 14 amino acids. The V end lost 2 bases, the J end lost 4 bases, and 11 bases lay between the germline ends. This CDR3 is CAISEGWGSYGYTF. The CDR3 bases are TGTGCCATCAGTGAGGGCTGGGGGTCCTATGGCTACACCTTC.

This clonotype appeared a few times. V gene TRBV15 combines with J gene TRBJ1-3, with D possibly matching TRBD1 (6 bases). The CDR3 consists of 15 residues. The V end was cut by 2 bases, the J end by 1 base, with 9 bases between. The V gene's germline CDR1 is LNHNV and CDR2 YYDKDF (reference sequence). This CDR3 reads CATSRRTGSGNTIYF. CDR3 nucleotide sequence: TGTGCCACCAGCAGAAGAACAGGGTCTGGAAACACCATATATTTT.

The J gene is TRBJ2-5, the V gene TRBV20-1; the match to TRBD2 covers 7 bases. The CDR3 runs to 14 residues. The germline V gene has CDR1 DFQATT and CDR2 SNEGSKA (reference sequence). Unmatched junction bases numbered 5, after V lost 0 bases and J lost 4 bases. This CDR3 reads CSARDPGGGETQYF. CDR3 sequence (DNA): TGCAGTGCTAGAGATCCGGGAGGCGGAGAGACCCAGTACTTC.

This clonotype has more than one count but fewer than ten. The V call is TRBV6-2 or TRBV6-3, the J call TRBJ2-3; possible D gene TRBD1, 5 bases. This CDR3 has 20 amino acids. The germline V gene encodes CDR1 MNHEY and CDR2 SVGEGT. Trimming removed 0 bases at V and 2 bases at J, with 24 bases between. This chain's CDR3 is CASSYSKVSRQGRITDTQYF. CDR3 nucleotide sequence: TGTGCCAGCAGTTACTCGAAAGTGTCAAGGCAGGGAAGGATCACAGATACGCAGTATTTT.

The V and J genes are TRBV20-1 and TRBJ2-3; TRBD2 agrees at 7 bases. After removal of 6 bases from V and 3 bases from J, the junction contained 6 bases not matched to a gene. The germline V gene has CDR1 DFQATT and CDR2 SNEGSKA (reference sequence). The CDR3 is made up of 13 amino acids. The DNA of the CDR3 is TGCAGTGCGAGGCGGGGGTTGACAGATACGCAGTATTTT. Residues: CSARRGLTDTQYF.

This clonotype appeared a few times. The chain combines TRBV4-3 with TRBJ1-4; D is uncertain. Trimming pared 1 base from V and 3 bases from J, leaving 9 bases between. The CDR3 contains 15 residues. The V gene's germline CDR1 is LGHNA and CDR2 YSLEER. The CDR3 sequence: CASSQARTPNEKLFF. In DNA, the CDR3 is TGCGCCAGCAGCCAAGCCCGCACCCCTAATGAAAAACTGTTTTTT.

This clonotype was picked up many times. The chain is built from TRBV6-5 and TRBJ1-5; 8 nucleotides agree with TRBD1. V was clipped by 4 bases and J by 12 bases; unmatched bases: 8. Germline assignment: CDR1 MNHEY and CDR2 SVGAGI. The CDR3 sequence is 13 residues long. For the CDR3, the DNA is TGTGCCAGCAGTTCAGCCGGGACAGGACTCCAGCATTTT. This encodes CASSSAGTGLQHF.

In regard to this clonotype: This may be a read error: a much more frequent sequence differs by one nucleotide. The rearrangement links TRBV12-3 or TRBV12-4 to TRBJ1-2; weak D call: TRBD1 (5 bases). This CDR3 comprises 15 residues. The germline V and J ends were trimmed by 5 bases and 3 bases, with 16 bases remaining between them. CDR3 amino acids: CASSPQVLGDYGYTF. The CDR3 DNA reads as TGTGCCAGCAGTCCCCAAGTGCTAGGGGACTATGGCTACACCTTC.

The V gene is TRBV10-3, the J gene TRBJ2-2; perhaps TRBD1 as D (6 bases). V was pared by 6 bases and J by 2 bases, with 10 bases between. Germline V lookup: CDR1 ENHRY, CDR2 SYGVKD. The CDR3 loop spans 14 amino acids. CDR3 protein: CAIRGDINTGELFF. The CDR3 bases are TGTGCCATCAGAGGGGACATAAACACCGGGGAGCTGTTTTTT.

The rearrangement links TRBV4-3 to TRBJ2-1; perhaps TRBD2 as D (5 bases). The CDR3 length is 16 residues. V shed 4 bases and J shed 0 bases, with 13 bases lying between them. Germline values: CDR1 LGHNA, CDR2 YSLEER. The CDR3 loop reads CASSPRREGSYNEQFF. CDR3 sequence (DNA): TGCGCCAGCAGCCCCCGTCGGGAAGGCTCCTACAATGAGCAGTTCTTC.

The rearrangement joins TRBV11-2 to TRBJ2-7, with 8 bases identical to TRBD1. CDR1 is SGHAT and CDR2 is FQNNGV in the germline V gene. The CDR3 is made up of 14 amino acids. V dropped 6 bases and J dropped 0; count of bases not matched to a gene: 4. CDR3 residues: CASRRTGSSYEQYF. The CDR3 nucleotides are TGTGCCAGCAGAAGGACAGGGAGCTCCTACGAGCAGTACTTC.

This clonotype was observed a handful of times. This chain links TRBV19 with TRBJ1-1, with D possibly TRBD1 on 5 matching bases. V was cut by 5 bases and J by 6 bases, with 13 bases left in between. The germline gives CDR1 LNHDA, CDR2 SQIVND (reference sequence). The CDR3 consists of 13 residues. In DNA form, the CDR3 reads TGTGCCAGTAGTGCGACTCAAGGGGCTGAAGCTTTCTTT. Encoded protein: CASSATQGAEAFF.

This clonotype was seen repeatedly, ten times or more. The gene calls are TRBV9 and TRBJ1-2; D is unresolved. The CDR3 covers 13 residues. The V end lost 7 bases, the J end lost 4 bases, and 14 bases lay between the germline ends. Germline V lookup: CDR1 SGDLS, CDR2 YYNGEE. DNA for the CDR3: TGTGCCAGCGGCAGGACGGCTTCCTATGGCTACACCTTC. Its protein is CASGRTASYGYTF.

The table lists this clonotype with a few counts. The chain links TRBV28 to TRBJ2-7, with TRBD2 matching over 9 bases. V lost 6 bases, J lost 4 bases, and 13 bases stayed unmatched. Germline V lookup: CDR1 MDHEN, CDR2 SYDVKM. The CDR3 loop spans 16 amino acids. The CDR3 DNA reads TGTGCCAGCAGCCCACGGCGGGAGGGTCATTCATACGAGCAGTACGTC. Translation: CASSPRREGHSYEQYV.

This rearrangement joins TRBV2 to TRBJ1-2, with TRBD1 matching over 8 bases. The CDR3 runs to 13 residues. Germline assignment: CDR1 SNHLY and CDR2 FYNNEI. V lost 6 bases to trimming and J lost 7 bases; unmatched junction nucleotides: 7. The CDR3 DNA is TGTGCCAGCAGGGAGGACAGGGAGGCTGGCTACACCTTC. Translating gives CASREDREAGYTF.